Presented here are 17 T cell receptor beta chains from one specimen sequenced in a study of blood T cell repertoires in COVID-19 (dated by TCRdb to 2018 to 2020). The method was the immunoSEQ multiplex PCR assay. TCRdb stores this immuneACCESS table with in-frame sequences only. Part of the clones is absent; in the studies checked, under half of the shortfall reflects unresolved V genes, and no reason is known for the rest. Across this sample there are 120,000 to 150,000 clones, with about 83% seen only once. The ten top clones hold roughly 6.2% of the sample. Sequenced: PBMCs or T cells enriched from blood (not recorded which). All receptors come from a woman between 45 and 65 years old who had been exposed to COVID-19.

The chain employs TRBV29-1 and TRBJ1-2; TRBD1 matches 8 bases. Germline V gene sequence: CDR1 SQVTM, CDR2 ANQGSEA. Unmatched junction bases numbered 2, after V lost 4 bases and J lost 4 bases. This CDR3 is 12 amino acids long. The CDR3 region has the DNA TGCAGCGTTGTAACAGGGGGCTATGGCTACACCTTC. It is translated as CSVVTGGYGYTF. The entire variable domain, with the rest obtained from reference TRBV29-1 and TRBJ1-2, is as follows: SAVISQKPSRDICQRGTSLTIQCQVDSQVTMMFWYRQQPGQSLTLIATANQGSEATYESGFVIDKFPISRPNLTFSTLTVSNMSPEDSSIYLCSVVTGGYGYTFGSGTRLTVV.

The rearrangement uses TRBV12-3 or TRBV12-4 and TRBJ1-2; D is unclear. The CDR3 sequence is 13 residues long. Trimming cost V 0 bases and J 4 bases, with 6 bases left between them. The chain's CDR3 is CASSLASSYGYTF. The CDR3 DNA follows: TGTGCCAGCAGTTTAGCGAGCTCCTATGGCTACACCTTC.

J is TRBJ2-5 and V is TRBV6-4, with TRBD1 as a possible D gene (6 bases). Germline V gene data show CDR1 as MRHNA and CDR2 as SNTAGT. The CDR3 length is 17 residues. V was trimmed by 3 bases and J by 5 bases, leaving 22 bases between them. The CDR3 loop reads CASSEVTGGQEGETQYF. As DNA, the CDR3 is TGTGCCAGCAGTGAGGTGACAGGAGGCCAGGAAGGGGAGACCCAGTACTTC.

The V and J genes are TRBV11-1 and TRBJ2-2, with TRBD1 identical over 8 bases. Looked up from germline, CDR1 is SGHAT and CDR2 is FQDESV (reference sequence). This CDR3 has 16 amino acids. V lost 1 base to trimming and J lost 5 bases; unmatched junction nucleotides: 6. CDR3 region: CASSLDYRGKTGELFF. The DNA for the CDR3 is TGTGCCAGCAGCTTAGACTACAGGGGGAAAACCGGGGAGCTGTTTTTT.

The chain joins TRBV19 to TRBJ1-5; D is perhaps TRBD1 (6 bases). Deletions cut 10 bases from V and 3 bases from J, with 16 bases between. The CDR3 consists of 14 residues. Germline assignment: CDR1 LNHDA and CDR2 SQIVND (reference sequence). CDR3 protein: CATSEQGHNQPQHF. The CDR3 DNA sequence: TGTGCCACCTCTGAACAGGGCCACAATCAGCCCCAGCATTTT.

The V and J genes are TRBV6-2 or TRBV6-3 and TRBJ1-1; maybe TRBD1 (5 bases). Germline V gene lookup returns CDR1 MNHEY and CDR2 SVGEGT. V was pared by 4 bases and J by 4 bases, with 7 bases between. The CDR3 length is 12 residues. The CDR3 nucleotides read TGTGCCAGCAGTTGGGGGGGCACTGAAGCTTTCTTT. Encoded protein: CASSWGGTEAFF.

This clone occurred once. V gene TRBV7-9 combines with J gene TRBJ2-5, with TRBD1 as a possible D gene (5 bases). This CDR3 spans 13 amino acids. CDR1 is SEHNR and CDR2 is FQNEAQ in the germline V gene (reference sequence). V shed 5 bases and J shed 5 bases, with 12 bases lying between them. The CDR3, as DNA: TGTGCCAGCAGCCAAAGAAAGGGGGAGACCCAGTACTTC. Translating it yields CASSQRKGETQYF.

The V and J genes are TRBV6-6 and TRBJ1-1; 7 nucleotides align to TRBD1. CDR3 length equals 12 residues. Germline CDR1 and CDR2: MNHNY and SVGAGI (reference sequence). The V gene end was trimmed by 6 bases and the J gene end by 8 bases; junction bases not matched to a gene: 6. The CDR3: CASSPTGLEAFF. DNA of the CDR3: TGTGCCAGCAGCCCGACAGGGCTGGAAGCTTTCTTT.

The chain joins TRBV5-1 to TRBJ2-5, with 12 bases matching TRBD1. Germline values: CDR1 SGHRS, CDR2 YFSETQ. V dropped 4 bases and J dropped 4; count of bases not matched to a gene: 14. CDR3 length: 18 amino acids. The CDR3 DNA sequence: TGCGCCAGCAGCCACTTTTTCAGGGACAGGGGGCGACGAGAGACCCAGTACTTC. Its translation: CASSHFFRDRGRRETQYF.

A single count supports this clone. V usage is TRBV16 and J usage is TRBJ1-5; 12 bases align to TRBD1. The CDR3 contains 19 residues. In germline, CDR1 is KGHSY, CDR2 FQNENV. Germline trimming cut 4 bases from V and 2 bases from J; bases unmatched to any gene: 12. The chain's CDR3 is CASSRDRPGQGAGNQPQHF. CDR3 nucleotides: TGTGCCAGCAGCCGGGACCGACCGGGACAGGGGGCGGGCAATCAGCCCCAGCATTTT.

This chain connects TRBV6-4 to TRBJ2-1, with 8 bases identical to TRBD2. This CDR3 has 15 amino acids. J was trimmed by 4 bases and V by 2 bases; bases with no gene match: 4. CDR1 and CDR2 from the germline V gene are MRHNA and SNTAGT. The CDR3 nucleotides read TGTGCCAGCAGTGACACTAGCGGATCTTACAATGAGCAGTTCTTC. This gives the protein CASSDTSGSYNEQFF.

The chain is built from TRBV19 and TRBJ1-2; D is uncertain. Trimming removed 4 bases at V and 9 bases at J, with 9 bases between. CDR1 LNHDA and CDR2 SQIVND come from the germline V gene (reference sequence). The CDR3 runs to 11 residues. The CDR3 spells CASSTGSRYTF. As DNA, the CDR3 is TGTGCCAGTAGTACGGGTAGTCGCTACACCTTC.

V and J are TRBV7-9 and TRBJ1-3; TRBD1 is a possible D gene (6 bases). V lost 2 bases and J lost 6, with 14 bases in between. The CDR3 is 15 residues long. Looked up from germline, CDR1 is SEHNR and CDR2 is FQNEAQ (reference sequence). The DNA of the CDR3 is TGTGCCAGCAGCTTACCAAGGGACAATCAAAACACCATATATTTT. Translated, it gives CASSLPRDNQNTIYF.

The chain links TRBV5-6 to TRBJ2-2; 7 nucleotides agree with TRBD1. V was pared by 5 bases and J by 0 bases, with 4 bases of the junction left unmatched. This CDR3 is built from 15 residues. The germline gives CDR1 SGHDT, CDR2 YYEEEE. In DNA form, the CDR3 reads TGTGCCAGCAGACCGGGACAGACGAACACCGGGGAGCTGTTTTTT. Residues: CASRPGQTNTGELFF.

This rearrangement joins TRBV3-1 (or the pseudogene TRBV3-2) to TRBJ1-2; D gene ambiguous. The length of the CDR3 is 12 residues. Germline CDR1 and CDR2: LGHDT and YNNKEL (reference sequence). V was trimmed by 1 base and J by 5 bases, leaving 5 bases between them. The CDR3 coding sequence is TGTGCCAGCAGCCAAGGTCCGTATGGCTACACCTTC. Protein product: CASSQGPYGYTF.

The gene calls are TRBV7-2 and TRBJ2-7, with 14 bases aligning to TRBD2. Germline-derived CDR1 and CDR2 are SGHTA and FQGNSA. J gave up 5 bases and V 0 bases, and 9 bases lay outside the gene matches. The CDR3 contains 18 residues. The chain's CDR3 is CASSLAGLAGVSIDEQYF. Here the CDR3 DNA reads TGTGCCAGCAGCTTAGCGGGACTAGCGGGAGTATCTATCGACGAGCAGTACTTC.

The chain recombines TRBV9 with TRBJ2-3, with 8 bases that match TRBD2. V lost 4 bases to trimming and J lost 8 bases; unmatched junction nucleotides: 9. The CDR3 consists of 14 residues. In germline, CDR1 is SGDLS, CDR2 YYNGEE. CDR3 sequence: CASSPGGVGGTQYF. The CDR3 nucleotides are TGTGCCAGCAGCCCCGGGGGGGTCGGGGGTACGCAGTATTTT.